These T cell receptor beta chains were read from a single sample in a study of OX40 agonist ivuxolimab in advanced cancers. Only in-frame clones appear in the TCRdb table, and some are missing; sequencing was by immunoSEQ multiplex PCR. The sample contains around 20,000 clones, 82% of which appear only once. This material consisted of CD4+ or CD8+ T cells sorted from blood, taken in a trial of the OX40 agonist ivuxolimab. These receptors came from an adult with an advanced solid tumor such as melanoma, head and neck, liver or kidney cancer. Each CDR3 is given with its conserved first and last residue. Each record gives: clone size, J gene, V gene, D gene, CDR3 protein, CDR3 DNA. D genes are given only for firm matches. Some rows have no size entry. The others give once, few or many, or a class for an expanded clone.

. | TRBJ1-4 | TRBV11-2 | TRBD1 | CASSRNRGSNEKLFF | TGTGCCAGCAGCCGGAACAGGGGCTCTAATGAAAAACTGTTTTTT
. | TRBJ1-5 | TRBV2 | . | CASSGQERNQPQHF | TGTGCCAGCAGTGGACAAGAACGGAATCAGCCCCAGCATTTT
once | TRBJ1-2 | TRBV28 | . | CASRQPGGGGYTF | TGTGCCAGCAGACAACCGGGCGGCGGGGGCTACACCTTC
once | TRBJ2-7 | TRBV6-1 | TRBD2 | CASSEGSGRAGYEQYF | TGTGCCAGCAGTGAAGGTAGCGGGAGGGCCGGGTACGAGCAGTACTTC
once | TRBJ2-7 | TRBV18 | TRBD1 | CASSWGTGDYEQYF | TGTGCCAGCTCCTGGGGGACAGGGGATTACGAGCAGTACTTC
. | TRBJ2-3 | TRBV7-2 | TRBD1 | CASRRTGPGDTQYF | TGTGCCAGCAGGCGGACAGGGCCAGGGGATACGCAGTATTTT
few | TRBJ2-7 | TRBV6-1 | TRBD2 | CASIRLGGGGEQYF | TGTGCCAGCATTAGGTTGGGGGGGGGTGGCGAGCAGTACTTC
. | TRBJ2-1 | TRBV5-6 | . | CASSLVGLPSSYNEQFF | TGTGCCAGCAGCTTGGTTGGACTGCCAAGCTCCTACAATGAGCAGTTCTTC
. | TRBJ2-2 | TRBV7-3 | . | CASSLGQGMTGELFF | TGTGCCAGCAGCTTGGGTCAGGGGATGACCGGGGAGCTGTTTTTT
. | TRBJ2-5 | TRBV29-1 | TRBD2 | CSVIGLADQETQYF | TGCAGCGTTATTGGACTAGCGGACCAAGAGACCCAGTACTTC
. | TRBJ2-1 | TRBV5-6 | . | CASSLAIRGNEQFF | TGTGCCAGCAGCTTGGCCATTCGAGGCAATGAGCAGTTCTTC
. | TRBJ2-7 | TRBV5-1 | TRBD2 | CASSLALAEYTYEQYF | TGCGCCAGCAGCTTGGCGCTAGCGGAGTACACCTACGAGCAGTACTTC
once | TRBJ1-4 | TRBV18 | . | CASSPTWDSEKLFF | TGTGCCAGCTCACCAACCTGGGACTCGGAAAAACTGTTTTTT
. | TRBJ1-4 | TRBV4-1 | . | CASSPIMRGGEKLFF | TGCGCCAGCAGCCCTATTATGAGGGGCGGCGAAAAACTGTTTTTT
. | TRBJ2-3 | TRBV7-3 | . | CVSSLMTETDTQYF | TGTGTCAGCAGCCTCATGACTGAAACAGATACGCAGTATTTT
. | TRBJ2-1 | TRBV14 | . | CASSPGGYVLAYNEQFF | TGTGCCAGCAGCCCCGGAGGTTACGTACTTGCCTACAATGAGCAGTTCTTC
. | TRBJ2-1 | TRBV30 | TRBD2 | CAWSVVRTSGRNYNEQFF | TGTGCCTGGAGTGTAGTTCGGACTAGCGGGAGGAACTACAATGAGCAGTTCTTC
. | TRBJ2-7 | TRBV10-3 | . | CAISESGLATEQYF | TGTGCCATCAGTGAATCAGGGCTTGCCACCGAGCAGTACTTC
. | TRBJ1-3 | TRBV7-2 | . | CASTLGGRSIYF | TGTGCCAGCACCTTAGGGGGAAGGTCCATATATTTT
. | TRBJ2-3 | TRBV9 | . | CASSTGATGTDTQYF | TGTGCCAGCAGCACAGGCGCCACCGGGACAGATACGCAGTATTTT
. | TRBJ2-4 | TRBV5-3 | TRBD1 | CARSPPGTGPIAKNIQYF | TGTGCCAGAAGCCCACCTGGGACAGGCCCCATAGCCAAAAACATTCAGTACTTC
. | TRBJ1-5 | TRBV23-1 | . | CASSLPYQGGNQPQHF | TGCGCCAGCAGTCTCCCCTATCAGGGAGGCAATCAGCCCCAGCATTTT
. | TRBJ1-1 | TRBV5-6 | . | CASSLDRLYTEAFF | TGTGCCAGCAGCTTAGACAGGTTGTACACTGAAGCTTTCTTT
few | TRBJ1-5 | TRBV19 | . | CASSIEELYQPQHF | TGTGCCAGTAGTATAGAGGAGTTATATCAGCCCCAGCATTTT
. | TRBJ1-6 | TRBV27 | . | CASSFLGYNSPLHF | TGTGCCAGCAGTTTTTTGGGGTATAATTCACCCCTCCACTTT
. | TRBJ1-2 | TRBV30 | TRBD1 | CAWATGIGGYTF | TGTGCCTGGGCGACAGGGATCGGGGGCTACACCTTC
. | TRBJ2-4 | TRBV18 | . | CASSEGRNIQYF | TGTGCCAGCTCCGAGGGGAGGAACATTCAGTACTTC
. | TRBJ1-4 | TRBV4-3 | . | CASSQEPRVFNEKLFF | TGCGCCAGCAGCCAAGAACCCAGGGTATTCAATGAAAAACTGTTTTTT